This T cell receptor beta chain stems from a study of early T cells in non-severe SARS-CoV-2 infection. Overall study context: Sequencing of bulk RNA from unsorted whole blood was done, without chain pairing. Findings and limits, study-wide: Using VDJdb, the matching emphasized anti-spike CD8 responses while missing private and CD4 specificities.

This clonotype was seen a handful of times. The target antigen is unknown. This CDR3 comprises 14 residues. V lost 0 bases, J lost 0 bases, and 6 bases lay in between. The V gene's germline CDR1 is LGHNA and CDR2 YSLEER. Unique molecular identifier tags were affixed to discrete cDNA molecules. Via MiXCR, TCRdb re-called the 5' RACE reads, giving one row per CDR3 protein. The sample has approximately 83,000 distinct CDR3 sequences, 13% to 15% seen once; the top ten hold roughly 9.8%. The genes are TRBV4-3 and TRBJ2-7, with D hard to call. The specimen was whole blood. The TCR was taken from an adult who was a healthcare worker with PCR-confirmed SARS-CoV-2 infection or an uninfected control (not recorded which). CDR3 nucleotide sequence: TGCGCCAGCAGCCAAGATTGGAGCTCCTACGAGCAGTACTTC. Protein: CASSQDWSSYEQYF.